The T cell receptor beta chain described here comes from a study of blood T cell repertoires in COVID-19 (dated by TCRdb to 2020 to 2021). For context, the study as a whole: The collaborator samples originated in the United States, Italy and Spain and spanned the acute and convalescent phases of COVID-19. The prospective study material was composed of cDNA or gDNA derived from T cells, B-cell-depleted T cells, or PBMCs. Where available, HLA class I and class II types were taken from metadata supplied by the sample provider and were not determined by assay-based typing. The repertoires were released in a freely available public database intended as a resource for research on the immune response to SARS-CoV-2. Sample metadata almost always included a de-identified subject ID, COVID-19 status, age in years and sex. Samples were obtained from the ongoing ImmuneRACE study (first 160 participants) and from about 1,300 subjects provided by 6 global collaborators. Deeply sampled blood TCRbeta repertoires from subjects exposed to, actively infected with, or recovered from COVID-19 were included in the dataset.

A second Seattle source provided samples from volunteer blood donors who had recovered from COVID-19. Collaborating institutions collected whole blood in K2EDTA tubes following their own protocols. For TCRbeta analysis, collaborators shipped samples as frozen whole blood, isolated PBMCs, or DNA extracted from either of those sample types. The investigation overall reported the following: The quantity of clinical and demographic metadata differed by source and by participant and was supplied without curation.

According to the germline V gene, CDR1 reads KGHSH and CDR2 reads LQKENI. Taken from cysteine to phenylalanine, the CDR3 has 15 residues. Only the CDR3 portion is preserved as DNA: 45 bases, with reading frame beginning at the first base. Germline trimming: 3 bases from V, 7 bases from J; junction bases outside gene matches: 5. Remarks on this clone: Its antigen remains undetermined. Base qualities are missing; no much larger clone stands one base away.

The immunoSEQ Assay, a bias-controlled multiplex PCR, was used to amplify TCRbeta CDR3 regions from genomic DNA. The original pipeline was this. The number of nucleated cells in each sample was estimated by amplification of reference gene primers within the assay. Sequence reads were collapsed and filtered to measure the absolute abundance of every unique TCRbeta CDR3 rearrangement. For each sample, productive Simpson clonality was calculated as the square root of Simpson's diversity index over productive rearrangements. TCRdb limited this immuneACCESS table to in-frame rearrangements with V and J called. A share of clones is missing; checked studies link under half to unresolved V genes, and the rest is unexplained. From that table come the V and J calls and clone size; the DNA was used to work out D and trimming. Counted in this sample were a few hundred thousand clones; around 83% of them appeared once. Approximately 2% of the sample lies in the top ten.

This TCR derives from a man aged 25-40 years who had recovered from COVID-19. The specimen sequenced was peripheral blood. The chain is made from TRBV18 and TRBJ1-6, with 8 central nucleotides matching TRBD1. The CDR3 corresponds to CASSPNRGSNSPLHF. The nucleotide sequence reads TGTGCCAGCTCACCGAACAGGGGGTCGAATTCACCCCTCCACTTT.